Sequencing of this TCR beta chain was carried out in a study of response to subunit inactivated influenza vaccine. General study findings and limits: Researchers suggested that each seasonal influenza vaccination recruits few new T cells.

Remarks on this clonotype: The antigen remains undetermined. Given a much more abundant clone one base away, this may be a read error.

The CDR3 runs to 13 residues. Germline CDR1 reads MDHEN; CDR2 reads SYDVKM. Using its own MiXCR run on the RT-PCR reads, TCRdb lists one record per CDR3 protein. This sample has roughly 540,000 distinct CDR3 sequences; roughly 25% occur once, and the top ten carry under 3.5%. These same records also appear under a second study, on T cells expressing NK-cell markers. That work adds: With UMIs, 5'RACE template switching was used to make TCR beta cDNA. One of eight sequenced donors was HCMV-seronegative; the other seven were seropositive. A range of roughly 1.0-8% of CD8+ T cells consisted of dominant NKG2C+ clonotypes in roughly 6 donors. In a few donors, dominant clonotypes made up about 25-65% of CD3+CD56-NKG2C+ cells.

The receptor comes from a man aged 45-60 years who received an inactivated influenza vaccine. V gene TRBV28 combines with J gene TRBJ1-6; unclear D gene. Sample: CD4+ T cells sorted from PBMCs, taken 11 to 12 days after vaccination. The CDR3 nucleotides are TGTTCCAGCACTAAGGGTTTTTATTCACCCCTCCACTTT. Translation gives CSSTKGFYSPLHF.